Sequencing of this T cell receptor beta chain was carried out in a study of T cells after yellow fever vaccination (dated by TCRdb to about 2019). With respect to the entire study: Libraries from fractions with low cell numbers were prepared with the SMART-Seq v4 Ultra Low Input RNA kit. To follow T-cell clones before and after both primary and booster YFV17D yellow fever vaccination, bulk TCR alpha and beta repertoires underwent longitudinal sequencing. Two healthy male donors made up the cohort, one aged 18 to 30 years and the other aged 30 to 39 years. Blood samples were taken at several timepoints before and after primary and secondary immunization, and bulk PBMC replicates and cell subsets were isolated. Broader findings and caveats from the paper: Because the study included only a couple of donors, the extent to which the findings can be generalized is limited. FACS-sorted repertoires could contain abundant contaminating clonotypes from the bulk population, so computational filtering was required. Most clones expanded after primary vaccination were re-detected after the booster (96% of CD4 and about 88% of CD8), suggesting broad memory maintenance. The secondary T-cell response was weaker than the primary response but faster, peaking on day 5 instead of day 15. A small share of clonotypes was detected in both CD4 and CD8 compartments, with the overlap likely arising from convergent recombination.

Trimming removed 2 bases from V and 0 bases from J, leaving 13 bases between the germline ends. From the germline V gene (reference sequence), CDR1 is SEHNR and CDR2 is FQNEAQ. Inclusive of the bounding cysteine and phenylalanine, the CDR3 is 16 residues long. Only the CDR3 part of the read is kept: 48 bases, read in frame from the first base. The treatment or condition label of this sample denotes: live attenuated yellow fever vaccine strain. At each blood-draw timepoint, two biological replicates of bulk PBMCs were obtained. PBMCs were isolated from peripheral blood using a standard Ficoll-Paque protocol. TriZol was used to extract RNA from bulk PBMCs, from CD4 and CD8 fractions, and from dextramer-positive and dextramer-negative fractions. TCR cDNA was synthesized by 5'RACE template switching, which introduced a universal primer site and unique molecular identifiers. cDNA synthesis was primed from both the TCR alpha and TCR beta constant segments. Libraries were amplified in two PCR steps, with sample barcodes and sequencing adapters added in the second step. Sequencing of the libraries was done on either Illumina HiSeq 2500 (2x100 bp) or NovaSeq (2x150 bp). The authors' analysis ran thus. MIGEC was used to demultiplex reads and collapse the reads into UMI consensus sequences, and MiXCR was used for V(D)J alignment. Clonotypes responding to the vaccine were identified with edgeR on replicate PBMC samples, with the criteria of FDR below 0.01 and a log2 fold change above 5 up to day 15. CD4 or CD8 identity was assigned to each bulk clonotype according to whether the clonotype was present at higher abundance in the sequenced CD4 repertoire or the sequenced CD8 repertoire. The public reads were quality trimmed at Q25 with fastp and then assembled into clones with MiXCR by TCRdb, keeping productive beta chains. Rows merge per CDR3 protein into single entries with the most common DNA and genes. The V and J calls reflect TCRdb's pipeline rather than the authors' work. This sample gives 500,000 to 650,000 distinct CDR3 sequences in total; 10% to 15% of them show up just once. The ten most abundant clones make up about 15% of the sample.

This clonotype was seen a handful of times. The antigen it binds to is not known. No base qualities exist here, and no much larger clone lies one base off it. Sequencing used PBMCs, obtained on the day of the yellow fever booster vaccination. The V gene is TRBV7-9 and the J gene is TRBJ1-2; the best D guess is TRBD1, with 5 bases matching. This receptor was identified in a man aged 25 to 45 who received the YFV17D yellow fever vaccine. The DNA sequence follows: TGTGCCAGCAGCTTAACCCCCCCGACAGCTAACTATGGCTACACCTTC. Translated, it reads CASSLTPPTANYGYTF.